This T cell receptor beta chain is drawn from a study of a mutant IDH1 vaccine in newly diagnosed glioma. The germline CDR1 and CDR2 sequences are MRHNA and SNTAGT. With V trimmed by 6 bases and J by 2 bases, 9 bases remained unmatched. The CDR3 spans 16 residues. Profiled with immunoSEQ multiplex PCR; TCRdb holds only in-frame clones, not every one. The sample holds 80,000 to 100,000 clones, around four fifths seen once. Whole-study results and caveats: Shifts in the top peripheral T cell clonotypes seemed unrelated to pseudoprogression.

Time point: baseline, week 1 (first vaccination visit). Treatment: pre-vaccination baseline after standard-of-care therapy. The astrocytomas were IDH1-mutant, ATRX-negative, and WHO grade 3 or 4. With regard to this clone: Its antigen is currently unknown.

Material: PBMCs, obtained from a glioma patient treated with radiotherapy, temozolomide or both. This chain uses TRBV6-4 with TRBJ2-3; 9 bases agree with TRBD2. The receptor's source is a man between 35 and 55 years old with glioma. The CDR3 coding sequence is TGTGCCAGCAGCAGGCTAGCGGGGACCCCCACAGATACGCAGTATTTT. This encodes CASSRLAGTPTDTQYF.